A selection of T cell receptor beta chains follows, all from one sample in a study of T cell responses to AZD1222 COVID-19 vaccine. This table comes from immunoSEQ multiplex PCR, and its TCRdb copy is limited to in-frame clones, with some not included. The sample consists of roughly 150,000 clones, 85% to 95% of them appearing once. The starting material was peripheral blood, obtained on day 0 of AZD1222 vaccination. The receptor source for this set is an adult in good health. The CDR3 runs from the conserved cysteine through the conserved F or W. Expanded clones are given a class, and other clones once, few, many or no size at all.

j_gene | len | v_gene | abundance | CDR3aa
TRBJ2-1 | 14 | TRBV28 | NA | CASSHGTNPDEQFF
TRBJ1-6 | 16 | TRBV6-1 | NA | CASSESKVVYNSPLHF
TRBJ1-3 | 16 | TRBV19 | NA | CASSVYAGSSGNTIYF
TRBJ1-2 | 10 | TRBV20-1 | NA | CSARGGGYTF
TRBJ1-1 | 17 | TRBV5-4 | NA | CASSLWAVPTANTEAFF
TRBJ1-6 | 14 | TRBV27 | NA | CASTQTPGRSPLHF
TRBJ2-5 | 14 | TRBV7-2 | NA | CASSLVAGDETQYF
TRBJ1-4 | 15 | TRBV4-1 | once | CASSQAGATNEKLFF
TRBJ2-4 | 14 | TRBV6-1 | NA | CASSENRFGNIQYF
TRBJ2-3 | 13 | TRBV30 | NA | CAWNRGSTDTQYF
TRBJ1-2 | 13 | TRBV9 | NA | CASSVILYHGYTF
TRBJ1-2 | 20 | TRBV4-3 | once | CARNHGPPDRGRIPNYGYTF
TRBJ1-3 | 14 | TRBV7-8 | once | CASSLGVQGNTIYF
TRBJ1-1 | 15 | TRBV7-9 | NA | CASIANGGVNTEAFF
TRBJ2-2 | 15 | TRBV7-3 | NA | CASSAGTSGAGELFF
TRBJ1-1 | 13 | TRBV18 | NA | CASSNARNTEAFF
TRBJ1-4 | 15 | TRBV6-6 | NA | CASSLPGGADEKLFF
TRBJ1-2 | 13 | TRBV5-6 | NA | CASSSDRVSGYTF
TRBJ1-1 | 11 | TRBV12-3/TRBV12-4 | NA | CASIRGSGAFF
TRBJ1-5 | 14 | TRBV19 | once | CASSIRDSNQPQHF
TRBJ2-7 | 14 | TRBV30 | NA | CAWSEGSYSYEQYF
TRBJ2-1 | 15 | TRBV15 | NA | CATSSTPNTYNEQFF
TRBJ2-7 | 14 | TRBV29-1 | NA | CSVEVASGSYEQYF
TRBJ2-4 | 16 | TRBV19 | NA | CASRTTSGIAKNIQYF
TRBJ1-1 | 16 | TRBV28 | NA | CASSPPTPIMNTEAFF
TRBJ2-6 | 17 | TRBV4-2 | NA | CASSQDGKTSGANVLTF
TRBJ2-7 | 15 | TRBV9 | NA | CASTPGTSIVYEQYF
TRBJ1-4 | 12 | TRBV19 | once | CASSIRREKLFF
TRBJ2-6 | 17 | TRBV4-1 | NA | CASSQGPRGSGANVLTF
TRBJ2-2 | 16 | TRBV3-1/TRBV3-2 | NA | CASSQALTSDPGELFF
TRBJ2-4 | 15 | TRBV13 | few | CASSSTYREQNIQYF
TRBJ1-3 | 14 | TRBV19 | few | CASSIPRTGNTIYF
TRBJ2-5 | 17 | TRBV5-5 | NA | CASSLRTSGGVQETQYF
TRBJ2-3 | 12 | TRBV29-1 | NA | CSVTGSTDTQYF
TRBJ2-4 | 16 | TRBV21-1 | NA | CASSALKTGPKNIQYF
TRBJ2-1 | 15 | TRBV9 | NA | CASSARTDDYNEQFF
TRBJ2-6 | 20 | TRBV3-1/TRBV3-2 | NA | CASSQGRGRQGFFGANVLTF
TRBJ1-2 | 15 | TRBV27 | NA | CASSPGQMGLGGYTF
TRBJ2-7 | 13 | TRBV12-3/TRBV12-4 | once | CASSFSHSYEQYF
TRBJ1-2 | 12 | TRBV28 | NA | CASGRYSTGYTF
TRBJ2-3 | 14 | TRBV6-2/TRBV6-3 | NA | CASSHGTLPDTQYF
TRBJ1-2 | 16 | TRBV11-2 | NA | CASSRPGQGSGYGYTF